These 3 T cell receptor beta chains originate from one sample sequenced in a study of blood T cell repertoires in COVID-19. The method was immunoSEQ multiplex PCR; TCRdb's version includes in-frame clones alone and lacks a portion of them. The sample shows around 140,000 clones, over 80% of them seen only once. Material for sequencing was peripheral blood. The receptors shown here come from a man in his fifties with active COVID-19.

This sequence joins TRBV19 and TRBJ2-2; the match to TRBD2 covers 10 bases. The CDR3 is made up of 15 amino acids. J lost 5 bases, V lost 7 bases, and 7 bases had no gene match. The germline gives CDR1 LNHDA, CDR2 SQIVND (reference sequence). CDR3 sequence reads: CASNSGGLWTGELFF. The CDR3 coding sequence is TGTGCCAGTAATAGCGGGGGGCTGTGGACCGGGGAGCTGTTTTTT.

The rearrangement uses TRBV7-8 and TRBJ1-5, with D unresolved. Germline V gives CDR1 SGHVS, CDR2 FQNEAQ. V was trimmed by 2 bases and J by 5 bases, leaving 7 bases between them. This CDR3 region has 13 residues. The CDR3 loop is CASSLLLDQPQHF. The DNA of the CDR3 is TGTGCCAGCAGCTTATTACTGGATCAGCCCCAGCATTTT.

This clone was counted a few times. V and J are TRBV5-8 and TRBJ2-1, with TRBD2 as a possible D gene (5 bases). V gave up 1 base and J gave up 8 bases, with 13 bases separating them. Germline CDR1 is SGHTS and CDR2 is YDEGEE. This CDR3 comprises 14 residues. CDR3 region: CASSLIGVIHEQFF. CDR3 DNA sequence: TGTGCCAGCAGCTTGATCGGGGTAATCCATGAGCAGTTCTTC.